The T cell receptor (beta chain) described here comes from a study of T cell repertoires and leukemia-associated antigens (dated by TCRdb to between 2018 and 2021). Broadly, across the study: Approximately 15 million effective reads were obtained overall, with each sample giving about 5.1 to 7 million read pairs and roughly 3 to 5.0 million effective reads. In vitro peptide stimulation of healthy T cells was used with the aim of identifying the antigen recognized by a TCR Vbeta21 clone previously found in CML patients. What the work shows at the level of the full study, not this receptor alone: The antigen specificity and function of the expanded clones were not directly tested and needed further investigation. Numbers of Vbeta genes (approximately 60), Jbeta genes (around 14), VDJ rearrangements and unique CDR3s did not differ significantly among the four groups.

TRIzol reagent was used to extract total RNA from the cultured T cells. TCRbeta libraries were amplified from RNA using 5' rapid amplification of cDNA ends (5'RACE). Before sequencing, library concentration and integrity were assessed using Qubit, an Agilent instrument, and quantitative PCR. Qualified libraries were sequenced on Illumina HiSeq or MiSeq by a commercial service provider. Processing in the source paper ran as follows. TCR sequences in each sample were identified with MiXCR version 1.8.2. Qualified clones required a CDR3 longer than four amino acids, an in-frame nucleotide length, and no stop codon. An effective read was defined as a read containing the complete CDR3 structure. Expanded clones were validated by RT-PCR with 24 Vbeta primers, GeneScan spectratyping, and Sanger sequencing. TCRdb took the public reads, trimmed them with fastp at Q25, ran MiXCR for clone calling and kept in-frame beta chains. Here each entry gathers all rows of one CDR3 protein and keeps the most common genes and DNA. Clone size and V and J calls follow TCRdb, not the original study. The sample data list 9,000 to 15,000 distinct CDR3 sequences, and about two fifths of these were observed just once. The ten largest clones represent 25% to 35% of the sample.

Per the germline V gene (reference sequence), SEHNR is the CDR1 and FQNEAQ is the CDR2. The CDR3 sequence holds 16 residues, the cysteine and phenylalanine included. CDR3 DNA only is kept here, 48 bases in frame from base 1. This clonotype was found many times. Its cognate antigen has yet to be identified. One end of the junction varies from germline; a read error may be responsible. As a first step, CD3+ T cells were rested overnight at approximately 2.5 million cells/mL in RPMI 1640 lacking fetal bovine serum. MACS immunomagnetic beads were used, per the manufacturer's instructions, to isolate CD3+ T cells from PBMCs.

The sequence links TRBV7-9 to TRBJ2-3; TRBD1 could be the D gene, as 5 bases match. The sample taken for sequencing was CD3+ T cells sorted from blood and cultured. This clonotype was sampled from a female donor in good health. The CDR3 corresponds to CARSFPTGPSTDTQYF. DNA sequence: TGTGCCCGCAGCTTCCCCACAGGACCAAGCACAGATACGCAGTATTTT.